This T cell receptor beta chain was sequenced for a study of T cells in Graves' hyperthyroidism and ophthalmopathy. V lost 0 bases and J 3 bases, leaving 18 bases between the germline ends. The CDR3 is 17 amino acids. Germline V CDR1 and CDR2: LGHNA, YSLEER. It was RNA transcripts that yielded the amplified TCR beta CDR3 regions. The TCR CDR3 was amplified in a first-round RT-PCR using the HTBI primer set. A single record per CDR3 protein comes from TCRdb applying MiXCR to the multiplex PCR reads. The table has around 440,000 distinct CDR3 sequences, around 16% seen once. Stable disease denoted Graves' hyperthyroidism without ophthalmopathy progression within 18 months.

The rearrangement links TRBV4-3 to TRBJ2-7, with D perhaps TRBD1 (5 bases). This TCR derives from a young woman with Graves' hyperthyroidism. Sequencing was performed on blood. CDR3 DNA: TGCGCCAGCAGCCAAGAAGGGGTTGGACACGACATCTACGAGCAGTACTTC. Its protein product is CASSQEGVGHDIYEQYF.